This T cell receptor beta chain was retrieved from a study of a mutant IDH1 vaccine in newly diagnosed glioma. This CDR3 has 12 residues. The germline CDR1 and CDR2 sequences are SNHLY and FYNNEI. V dropped 6 bases and J dropped 9 bases, with 12 bases sitting between them. Using immunoSEQ multiplex PCR, the repertoire was profiled, and TCRdb retains in-frame clones only, with some absent. The table has about 38,000 clones, around three quarters seen once. This clone came up a few times. Its antigen is as yet unknown. Indicated time point: week 5, during vaccination. Mutant IDH1 20-mer peptide, at 300 ug, made up each vaccine dose, with topical imiquimod.

The input for sequencing was PBMCs, taken from a glioma patient whose treatment included an IDH1 peptide vaccine. The sequence came from a man aged 40-50 years with glioma. V and J are TRBV2 and TRBJ2-1; D ambiguous. CDR3 in DNA: TGTGCCAGCAGCGCCGCCGGCCCTGAGCAGTTCTTC. Its translation: CASSAAGPEQFF.